Listed below are T cell receptor beta chains from one sample, sequenced in a study of early T cells in non-severe SARS-CoV-2 infection. TCRdb independently ran MiXCR on the 5' RACE reads; one entry per CDR3 protein. The sample contains 68,000 or so distinct CDR3 sequences, 13% of which appear only once. Sample: whole blood. The receptors here all came from an adult who was a healthcare worker with PCR-confirmed SARS-CoV-2 infection or an uninfected control (not recorded which). CDR3s include the opening cysteine and the closing phenylalanine or tryptophan. Each record gives: V gene, J gene, D gene, clone size, CDR3 length, CDR3 DNA, CDR3 protein. D genes are given only for firm matches. The listing skips clone size in some rows; elsewhere it reads once, few, many or a size class.

v_call: TRBV5-1
j_call: TRBJ1-1
d_call: NA
clone_size: many
cdr3_length: 15
cdr3_nt: TGCGCCAGCAGCTTGGATGGGCAGATGAACACTGAAGCTTTCTTT
cdr3_aa: CASSLDGQMNTEAFF

v_call: TRBV20-1
j_call: TRBJ2-1
d_call: NA
clone_size: few
cdr3_length: 13
cdr3_nt: TGCAGTGCTAGTTTGCAGTTCGGCAATGAGCAGTTCTTC
cdr3_aa: CSASLQFGNEQFF

v_call: TRBV11-2
j_call: TRBJ1-1
d_call: NA
clone_size: NA
cdr3_length: 14
cdr3_nt: TGTGCCAGCAGCCTACGACACCTAAGCACTGAAGCTTTCTTT
cdr3_aa: CASSLRHLSTEAFF

v_call: TRBV29-1
j_call: TRBJ1-1
d_call: NA
clone_size: many
cdr3_length: 13
cdr3_nt: TGCAGCGCCGCGCGTATTGACGGAACTGAAGCTTTCTTT
cdr3_aa: CSAARIDGTEAFF

v_call: TRBV12-5
j_call: TRBJ1-4
d_call: NA
clone_size: NA
cdr3_length: 17
cdr3_nt: TGTGCTAGTGGTCCCCTATTAACCGGACGGTATAATGAAAAACTGTTTTTT
cdr3_aa: CASGPLLTGRYNEKLFF

v_call: TRBV10-3
j_call: TRBJ2-4
d_call: NA
clone_size: many
cdr3_length: 15
cdr3_nt: TGTGCCATCAGTGAGGGCAGGGGAGAGGTGAACATTCAGTACTTC
cdr3_aa: CAISEGRGEVNIQYF

v_call: TRBV6-6
j_call: TRBJ1-1
d_call: TRBD1
clone_size: NA
cdr3_length: 15
cdr3_nt: TGTGCCAGCAGTTTTCCCGGGACAGCTAACACTGAAGCTTTCTTT
cdr3_aa: CASSFPGTANTEAFF

v_call: TRBV6-5
j_call: TRBJ1-6
d_call: NA
clone_size: many
cdr3_length: 14
cdr3_nt: TGTGCCAGCAGTACAATCTCCTATAATTCACCCCTCCACTTT
cdr3_aa: CASSTISYNSPLHF

v_call: TRBV10-2
j_call: TRBJ1-4
d_call: NA
clone_size: few
cdr3_length: 14
cdr3_nt: TGCGCCAGCAGTGTGTGGAGCGAGGATGAAAAACTGTTTTTT
cdr3_aa: CASSVWSEDEKLFF

v_call: TRBV2
j_call: TRBJ2-3
d_call: TRBD2
clone_size: many
cdr3_length: 14
cdr3_nt: TGTGCCAGCAGCCCCGGGACTAGCTTCGATACGCAGTATTTT
cdr3_aa: CASSPGTSFDTQYF

v_call: TRBV9
j_call: TRBJ1-2
d_call: TRBD1
clone_size: few
cdr3_length: 14
cdr3_nt: TGTGCCAGCAGCGGAGACAGGGGGCTTTATGGCTACACCTTC
cdr3_aa: CASSGDRGLYGYTF

v_call: TRBV6-2/TRBV6-3
j_call: TRBJ2-5
d_call: TRBD1
clone_size: many
cdr3_length: 14
cdr3_nt: TGTGCCAGCAGAAACAGGGGATTGACAAAGACCCAGTACTTC
cdr3_aa: CASRNRGLTKTQYF

v_call: TRBV2
j_call: TRBJ2-5
d_call: TRBD2
clone_size: few
cdr3_length: 15
cdr3_nt: TGTGCCAGCAGTGACACCGGGACTAGCACAGAGACCCAGTACTTC
cdr3_aa: CASSDTGTSTETQYF

v_call: TRBV7-2
j_call: TRBJ1-4
d_call: NA
clone_size: few
cdr3_length: 13
cdr3_nt: TGTGCCAGCAGCTCCGGGGGGGAGGAAAAACTGTTTTTT
cdr3_aa: CASSSGGEEKLFF

v_call: TRBV5-5
j_call: TRBJ1-5
d_call: NA
clone_size: few
cdr3_length: 16
cdr3_nt: TGTGCCAGCAGCTTGGGCGGGGGTTATAGCAATCAGCCCCAGCATTTT
cdr3_aa: CASSLGGGYSNQPQHF

v_call: TRBV13
j_call: TRBJ1-6
d_call: NA
clone_size: NA
cdr3_length: 16
cdr3_nt: TGTGCCAGCAGCTCGAGGGGAGGCTCCTATAATTCACCCCTCCACTTT
cdr3_aa: CASSSRGGSYNSPLHF

v_call: TRBV10-1
j_call: TRBJ2-5
d_call: TRBD1
clone_size: few
cdr3_length: 14
cdr3_nt: TGCGCCAGCAGGAGACAGGGAAGGTTGGAGACCCAGTACTTC
cdr3_aa: CASRRQGRLETQYF

v_call: TRBV29-1
j_call: TRBJ1-5
d_call: NA
clone_size: many
cdr3_length: 13
cdr3_nt: TGCAGCGCCGGACAGAGTCTCAATCAGCCCCAGCATTTT
cdr3_aa: CSAGQSLNQPQHF

v_call: TRBV11-2
j_call: TRBJ1-1
d_call: NA
clone_size: many
cdr3_length: 15
cdr3_nt: TGTGCCAGCAGCTTATCGCTGGGAAAGGTCACTGAAGCTTTCTTT
cdr3_aa: CASSLSLGKVTEAFF

v_call: TRBV18
j_call: TRBJ1-1
d_call: NA
clone_size: many
cdr3_length: 13
cdr3_nt: TGTGCCAGCTCACCTCGCCCTGAGACTGAAGCTTTCTTT
cdr3_aa: CASSPRPETEAFF

v_call: TRBV20-1
j_call: TRBJ1-1
d_call: TRBD1
clone_size: few
cdr3_length: 14
cdr3_nt: TGCAGTGCCCCAGGGGGTTCCTTGAACACTGAAGCTTTCTTT
cdr3_aa: CSAPGGSLNTEAFF

v_call: TRBV12-3/TRBV12-4
j_call: TRBJ2-7
d_call: NA
clone_size: NA
cdr3_length: 15
cdr3_nt: TGTGCCAGCAGTTTCTTCCGGGGGCCCTCCTACGAGCAGTACTTC
cdr3_aa: CASSFFRGPSYEQYF

v_call: TRBV6-4
j_call: TRBJ1-1
d_call: NA
clone_size: few
cdr3_length: 13
cdr3_nt: TGTGCCAGCAGTGAGGGACCGGCCACTGAAGCTTTCTTT
cdr3_aa: CASSEGPATEAFF

v_call: TRBV18
j_call: TRBJ1-3
d_call: NA
clone_size: few
cdr3_length: 18
cdr3_nt: TGTGCCAGCTCACGGGGCCCTCAGGACCGAGGCTCTGGAAACACCATATATTTT
cdr3_aa: CASSRGPQDRGSGNTIYF

v_call: TRBV12-3/TRBV12-4
j_call: TRBJ2-2
d_call: TRBD1
clone_size: many
cdr3_length: 18
cdr3_nt: TGTGCCAGCAGCCCTAGGACAGGGGTCCGGACGAACACCGGGGAGCTGTTTTTT
cdr3_aa: CASSPRTGVRTNTGELFF

v_call: TRBV6-1
j_call: TRBJ2-3
d_call: TRBD2
clone_size: many
cdr3_length: 14
cdr3_nt: TGTGCCAGCAGTGCTAGCGGAGGGCCAGATACGCAGTATTTT
cdr3_aa: CASSASGGPDTQYF

v_call: TRBV6-6
j_call: TRBJ1-1
d_call: NA
clone_size: NA
cdr3_length: 14
cdr3_nt: TGTGCCAGCAGTTACTCGAGAGGTCACACTGAAGCTTTCTTT
cdr3_aa: CASSYSRGHTEAFF

v_call: TRBV19
j_call: TRBJ1-2
d_call: NA
clone_size: NA
cdr3_length: 13
cdr3_nt: TGTGCCAGTAAGGCGGGGGGATATGATGGCTACACCTTC
cdr3_aa: CASKAGGYDGYTF

v_call: TRBV29-1
j_call: TRBJ2-1
d_call: NA
clone_size: NA
cdr3_length: 13
cdr3_nt: TGCAGCGTTGCGCTAGTGATGGGCGATGAGCAGTTCTTC
cdr3_aa: CSVALVMGDEQFF

v_call: TRBV6-2/TRBV6-3
j_call: TRBJ1-1
d_call: NA
clone_size: NA
cdr3_length: 18
cdr3_nt: TGTGCCAGCAGTTACTTGGGGGGCGTCGGATTGTGGAACACTGAAGCTTTCTTT
cdr3_aa: CASSYLGGVGLWNTEAFF

v_call: TRBV10-3
j_call: TRBJ2-4
d_call: TRBD1
clone_size: NA
cdr3_length: 12
cdr3_nt: TGTGCCACCCAGGGGGCGGGAAACATTCAGTACTTC
cdr3_aa: CATQGAGNIQYF

v_call: TRBV29-1
j_call: TRBJ2-2
d_call: TRBD2
clone_size: many
cdr3_length: 16
cdr3_nt: TGCAGCGTGAAACGGACTAGCGGGGCGAACACCGGGGAGCTGTTTTTT
cdr3_aa: CSVKRTSGANTGELFF

v_call: TRBV11-2
j_call: TRBJ2-1
d_call: NA
clone_size: NA
cdr3_length: 15
cdr3_nt: TGTGCCAGCAGCTTAAGACAAAGTCCCTACAATGAGCAGTTCTTC
cdr3_aa: CASSLRQSPYNEQFF

v_call: TRBV4-2
j_call: TRBJ1-2
d_call: NA
clone_size: many
cdr3_length: 15
cdr3_nt: TGTGCCAGCAGCCAAGACAGCGCCAAAAACTATGGCTACACCTTC
cdr3_aa: CASSQDSAKNYGYTF

v_call: TRBV5-1
j_call: TRBJ1-6
d_call: NA
clone_size: NA
cdr3_length: 13
cdr3_nt: TGCGCCAGCAGCTTGGACCGGGCTTCACCCCTCCACTTT
cdr3_aa: CASSLDRASPLHF

v_call: TRBV7-9
j_call: TRBJ2-5
d_call: NA
clone_size: many
cdr3_length: 14
cdr3_nt: TGTGCCAGCAGCTTAGGGTCCTTCCAAGAGACCCAGTACTTC
cdr3_aa: CASSLGSFQETQYF

v_call: TRBV11-2
j_call: TRBJ2-5
d_call: NA
clone_size: NA
cdr3_length: 13
cdr3_nt: TGTGCCAGCACTCAGTCCCGGGGCGGGACCCAGTACTTC
cdr3_aa: CASTQSRGGTQYF

v_call: TRBV19
j_call: TRBJ2-5
d_call: NA
clone_size: few
cdr3_length: 14
cdr3_nt: TGTGCCAGTAGTATTGGGAGGACGCAAGAGACCCAGTACTTC
cdr3_aa: CASSIGRTQETQYF

v_call: TRBV4-1
j_call: TRBJ2-7
d_call: NA
clone_size: many
cdr3_length: 14
cdr3_nt: TGCGCCAGCAGCCAAGTCGGGGCAACGTACGAGCAGTACTTC
cdr3_aa: CASSQVGATYEQYF

v_call: TRBV7-6
j_call: TRBJ2-3
d_call: NA
clone_size: many
cdr3_length: 15
cdr3_nt: TGTGCCAGCAGCTTAGGATCCCCCAGGCCAGATACGCAGTATTTT
cdr3_aa: CASSLGSPRPDTQYF

v_call: TRBV20-1
j_call: TRBJ1-1
d_call: NA
clone_size: many
cdr3_length: 14
cdr3_nt: TGCAGTGTTCCGGCGTACAGGATTCGGACTGAAGCTTTCTTT
cdr3_aa: CSVPAYRIRTEAFF

v_call: TRBV27
j_call: TRBJ1-4
d_call: TRBD1
clone_size: many
cdr3_length: 14
cdr3_nt: TGTGCCAGCAGTTCGACAGGGGGCGCTGAAAAACTGTTTTTT
cdr3_aa: CASSSTGGAEKLFF